Listed below are T cell receptor beta chains from one sample, sequenced in a study of breast tumors, draining lymph nodes, adjacent tissues. Using its own MiXCR run on the multiplex PCR reads, TCRdb lists one record per CDR3 protein. The sample carries 100,000 to 150,000 distinct CDR3 sequences, about a fifth recorded once. The sample consisted of axillary lymph node tissue. All receptors derive from a female donor with breast cancer. Some clones in this sample may be carry-over from other donors' samples. Each CDR3 is given without its conserved first and last residue.

v_gene	j_gene	CDR3aa
TRBV19	TRBJ1-4	ASSGPGQGNGKLF
TRBV4-2	TRBJ2-7	ASSQDALAVKNEQY
TRBV19	TRBJ2-4	ASSDRVAKNIQY
TRBV30	TRBJ2-7	AWRILPSYEQY
TRBV5-1	TRBJ2-3	ASSLSGSGTDTQY
TRBV7-8	TRBJ2-7	ASGLETGPYEQY
TRBV9	TRBJ2-7	ASSVRDRPYEQY
TRBV7-9	TRBJ2-1	ASSFAGGPSNEQF
TRBV30	TRBJ2-3	AWSAGHLSTDTQY
TRBV6-2/TRBV6-3	TRBJ2-1	ASSYRRGPSFYNEQF
TRBV5-1	TRBJ2-2	ASSFDRSSTGELF
TRBV24-1	TRBJ2-1	ATSESGRVYNEQF
TRBV24-1	TRBJ2-3	ATSDFAGTTTDTQY
TRBV20-1	TRBJ2-5	SARYGAIPETQY
TRBV12-3/TRBV12-4	TRBJ1-2	ASSLTQELLYGYT
TRBV9	TRBJ2-3	ASSVETGNTQY
TRBV24-1	TRBJ2-2	ATSDSKRLAGYTGELF
TRBV10-3	TRBJ2-4	AISELAQGGAKNIQY